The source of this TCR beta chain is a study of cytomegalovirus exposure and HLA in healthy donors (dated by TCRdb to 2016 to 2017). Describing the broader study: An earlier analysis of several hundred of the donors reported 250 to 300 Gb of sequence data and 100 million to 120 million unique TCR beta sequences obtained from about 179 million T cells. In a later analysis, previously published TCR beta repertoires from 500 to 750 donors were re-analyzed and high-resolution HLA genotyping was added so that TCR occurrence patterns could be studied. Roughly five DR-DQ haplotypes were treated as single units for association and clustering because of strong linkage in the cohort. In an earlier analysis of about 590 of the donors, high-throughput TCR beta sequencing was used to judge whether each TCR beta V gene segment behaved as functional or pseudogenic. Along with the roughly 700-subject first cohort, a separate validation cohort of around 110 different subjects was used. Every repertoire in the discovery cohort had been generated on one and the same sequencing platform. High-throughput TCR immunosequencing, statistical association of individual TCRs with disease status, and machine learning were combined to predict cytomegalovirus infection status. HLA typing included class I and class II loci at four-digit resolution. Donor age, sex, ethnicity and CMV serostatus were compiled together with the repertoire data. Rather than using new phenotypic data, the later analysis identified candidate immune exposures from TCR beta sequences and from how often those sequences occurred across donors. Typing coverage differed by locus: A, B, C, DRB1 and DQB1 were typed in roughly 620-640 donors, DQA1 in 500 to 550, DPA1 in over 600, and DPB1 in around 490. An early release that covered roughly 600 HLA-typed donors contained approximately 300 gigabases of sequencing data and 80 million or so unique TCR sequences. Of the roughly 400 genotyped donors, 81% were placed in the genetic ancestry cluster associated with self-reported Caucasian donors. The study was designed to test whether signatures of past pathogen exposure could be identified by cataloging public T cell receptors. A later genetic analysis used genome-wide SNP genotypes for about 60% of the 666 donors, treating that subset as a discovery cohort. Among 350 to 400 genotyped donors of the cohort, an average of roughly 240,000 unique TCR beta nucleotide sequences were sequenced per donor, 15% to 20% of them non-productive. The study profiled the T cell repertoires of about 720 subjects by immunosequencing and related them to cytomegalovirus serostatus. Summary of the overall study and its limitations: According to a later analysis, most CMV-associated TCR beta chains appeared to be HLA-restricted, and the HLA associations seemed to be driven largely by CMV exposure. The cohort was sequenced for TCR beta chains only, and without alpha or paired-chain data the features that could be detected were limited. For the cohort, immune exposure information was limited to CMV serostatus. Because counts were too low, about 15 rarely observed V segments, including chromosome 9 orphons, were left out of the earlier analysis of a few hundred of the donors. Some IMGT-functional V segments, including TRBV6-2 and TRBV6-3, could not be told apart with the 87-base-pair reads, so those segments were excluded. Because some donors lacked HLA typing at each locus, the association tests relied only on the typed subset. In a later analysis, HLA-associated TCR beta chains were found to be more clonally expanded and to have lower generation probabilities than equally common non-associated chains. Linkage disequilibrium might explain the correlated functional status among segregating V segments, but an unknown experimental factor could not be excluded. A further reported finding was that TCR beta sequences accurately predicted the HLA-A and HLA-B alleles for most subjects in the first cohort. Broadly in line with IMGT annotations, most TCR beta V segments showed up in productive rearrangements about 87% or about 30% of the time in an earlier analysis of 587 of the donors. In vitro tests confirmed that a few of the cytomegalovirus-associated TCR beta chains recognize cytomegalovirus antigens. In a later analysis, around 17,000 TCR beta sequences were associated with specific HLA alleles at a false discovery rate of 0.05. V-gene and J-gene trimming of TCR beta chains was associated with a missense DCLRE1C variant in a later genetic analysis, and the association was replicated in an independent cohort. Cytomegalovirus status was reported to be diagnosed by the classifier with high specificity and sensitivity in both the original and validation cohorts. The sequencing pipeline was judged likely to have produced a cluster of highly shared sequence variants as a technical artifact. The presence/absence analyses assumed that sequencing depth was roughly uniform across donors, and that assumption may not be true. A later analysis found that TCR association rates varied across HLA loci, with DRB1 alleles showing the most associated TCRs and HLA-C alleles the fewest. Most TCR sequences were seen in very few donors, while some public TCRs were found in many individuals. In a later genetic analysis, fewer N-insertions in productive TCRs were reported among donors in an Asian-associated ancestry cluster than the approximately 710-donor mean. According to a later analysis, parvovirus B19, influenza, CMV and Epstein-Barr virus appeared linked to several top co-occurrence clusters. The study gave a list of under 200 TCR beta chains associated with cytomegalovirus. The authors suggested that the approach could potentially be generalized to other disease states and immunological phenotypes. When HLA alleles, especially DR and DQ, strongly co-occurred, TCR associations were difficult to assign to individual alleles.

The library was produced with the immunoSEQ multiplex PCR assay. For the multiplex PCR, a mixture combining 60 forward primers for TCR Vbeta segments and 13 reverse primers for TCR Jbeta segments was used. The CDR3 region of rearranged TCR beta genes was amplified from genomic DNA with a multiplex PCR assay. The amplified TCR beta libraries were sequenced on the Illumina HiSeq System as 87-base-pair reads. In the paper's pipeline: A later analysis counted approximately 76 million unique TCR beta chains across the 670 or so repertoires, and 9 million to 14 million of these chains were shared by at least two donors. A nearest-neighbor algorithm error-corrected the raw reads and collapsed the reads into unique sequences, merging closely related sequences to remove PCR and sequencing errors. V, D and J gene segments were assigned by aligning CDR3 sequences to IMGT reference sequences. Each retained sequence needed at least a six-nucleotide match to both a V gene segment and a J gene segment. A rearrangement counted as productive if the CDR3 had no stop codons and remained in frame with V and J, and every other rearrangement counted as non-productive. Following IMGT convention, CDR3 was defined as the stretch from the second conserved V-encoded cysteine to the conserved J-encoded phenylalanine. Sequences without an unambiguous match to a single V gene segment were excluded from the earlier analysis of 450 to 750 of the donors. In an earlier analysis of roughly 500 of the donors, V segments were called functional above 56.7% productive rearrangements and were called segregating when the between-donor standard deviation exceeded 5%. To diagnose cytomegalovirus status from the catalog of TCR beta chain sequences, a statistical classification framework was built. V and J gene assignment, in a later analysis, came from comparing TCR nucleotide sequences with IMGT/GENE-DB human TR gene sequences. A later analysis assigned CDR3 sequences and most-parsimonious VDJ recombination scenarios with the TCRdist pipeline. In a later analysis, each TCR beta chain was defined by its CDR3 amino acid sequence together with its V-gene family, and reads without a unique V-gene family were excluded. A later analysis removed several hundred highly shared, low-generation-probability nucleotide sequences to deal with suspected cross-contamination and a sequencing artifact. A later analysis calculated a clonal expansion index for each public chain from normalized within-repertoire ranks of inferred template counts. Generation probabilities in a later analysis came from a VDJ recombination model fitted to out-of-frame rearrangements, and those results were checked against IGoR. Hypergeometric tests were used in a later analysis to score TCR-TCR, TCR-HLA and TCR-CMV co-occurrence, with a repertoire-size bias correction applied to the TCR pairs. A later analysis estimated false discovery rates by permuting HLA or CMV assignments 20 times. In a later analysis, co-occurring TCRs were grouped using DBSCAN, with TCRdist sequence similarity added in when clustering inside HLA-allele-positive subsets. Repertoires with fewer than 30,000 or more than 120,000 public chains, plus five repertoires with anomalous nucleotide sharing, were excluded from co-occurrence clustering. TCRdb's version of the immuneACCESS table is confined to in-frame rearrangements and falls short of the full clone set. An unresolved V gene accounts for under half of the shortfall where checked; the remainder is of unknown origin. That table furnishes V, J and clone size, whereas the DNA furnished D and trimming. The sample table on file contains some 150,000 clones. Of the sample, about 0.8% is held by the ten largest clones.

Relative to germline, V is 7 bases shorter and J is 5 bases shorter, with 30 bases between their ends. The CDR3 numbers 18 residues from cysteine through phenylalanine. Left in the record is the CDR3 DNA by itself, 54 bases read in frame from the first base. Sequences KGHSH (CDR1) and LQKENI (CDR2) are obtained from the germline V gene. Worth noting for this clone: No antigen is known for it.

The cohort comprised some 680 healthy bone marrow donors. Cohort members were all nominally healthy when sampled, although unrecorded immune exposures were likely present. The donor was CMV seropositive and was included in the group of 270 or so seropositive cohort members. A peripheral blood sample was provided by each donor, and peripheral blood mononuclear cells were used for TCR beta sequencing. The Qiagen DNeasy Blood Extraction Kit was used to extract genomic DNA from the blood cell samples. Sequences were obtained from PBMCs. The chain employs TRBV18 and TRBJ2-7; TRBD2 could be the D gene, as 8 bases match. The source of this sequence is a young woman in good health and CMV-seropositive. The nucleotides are TGTGCCAGCTTCGCAGGGACCCTAGCGGGTAGAGGGACAGACGAGCAGTACTTC. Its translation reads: CASFAGTLAGRGTDEQYF.